The rows below give T cell receptor beta chains drawn from one sample of a study of cytomegalovirus exposure and HLA in healthy donors. The data were produced by immunoSEQ multiplex PCR, yet TCRdb's version contains in-frame clones alone and is incomplete. In the table there are roughly 56,000 clones, about 91% of which are singletons. Sequencing was done on a sample of PBMCs. All receptors derive from a woman in her twenties or thirties in good health and CMV-seronegative. The CDR3 runs from the conserved cysteine through the conserved F or W. A D gene is named only where the DNA matches it firmly. Clone size, where shown, is once, few, many, or a class for clones that have expanded.

CDR3: CASSLGTGSEKLFF
DNA: TGTGCCAGCAGCTTAGGGACAGGTAGCGAAAAACTGTTTTTT
J: TRBJ1-4
D: -
V: TRBV13
size: -

CDR3: CASSLVYYEQYF
DNA: TGTGCCAGCAGCTTGGTTTACTACGAGCAGTACTTC
J: TRBJ2-7
D: -
V: TRBV5-6
size: -

CDR3: CATSRDLGRGNTIYF
DNA: TGTGCCACCAGCAGAGATCTCGGCAGGGGAAACACCATATATTTT
J: TRBJ1-3
D: -
V: TRBV15
size: -

CDR3: CASSRDSSNQPQHF
DNA: TGTGCCAGCAGTCGCGACAGCAGCAATCAGCCCCAGCATTTT
J: TRBJ1-5
D: -
V: TRBV2
size: -

CDR3: CASSLAGSYNEQFF
DNA: TGTGCCAGCAGCTTAGCAGGATCCTACAATGAGCAGTTCTTC
J: TRBJ2-1
D: -
V: TRBV11-2
size: -

CDR3: CASSYMTARPEAFF
DNA: TGTGCCAGCAGCTATATGACAGCGAGACCTGAAGCTTTCTTT
J: TRBJ1-1
D: -
V: TRBV5-6
size: -

CDR3: CSVEERTGGAGELFF
DNA: TGCAGCGTTGAAGAACGGACAGGGGGGGCCGGGGAGCTGTTTTTT
J: TRBJ2-2
D: TRBD1
V: TRBV29-1
size: once

CDR3: CASSKGGPMNTEAFF
DNA: TGTGCCAGCTCCAAAGGGGGACCAATGAACACTGAAGCTTTCTTT
J: TRBJ1-1
D: -
V: TRBV18
size: -

CDR3: CASSFPGQLAGYTF
DNA: TGTGCCAGCAGCTTTCCGGGACAGCTCGCTGGCTACACCTTC
J: TRBJ1-2
D: TRBD1
V: TRBV7-2
size: -

CDR3: CASSQGSGNTGELFF
DNA: TGTGCCAGCAGCCAGGGTAGCGGGAACACCGGGGAGCTGTTTTTT
J: TRBJ2-2
D: -
V: TRBV4-2
size: -

CDR3: CASSRTGGRDTGELFF
DNA: TGCGCCAGCAGCCGGACAGGGGGCAGGGACACCGGGGAGCTGTTTTTT
J: TRBJ2-2
D: TRBD1
V: TRBV4-3
size: once

CDR3: CASSLEQYNEQFF
DNA: TGTGCCAGCAGCTTAGAACAGTACAATGAGCAGTTCTTC
J: TRBJ2-1
D: -
V: TRBV7-9
size: -

CDR3: CASSPLGVRETQYF
DNA: TGTGCCAGCTCACCTCTTGGAGTCCGAGAGACCCAGTACTTC
J: TRBJ2-5
D: -
V: TRBV18
size: -

CDR3: CASSPASGTNNEQFF
DNA: TGTGCCAGCAGTCCCGCTAGCGGGACTAACAATGAGCAGTTCTTC
J: TRBJ2-1
D: TRBD2
V: TRBV6-4
size: -

CDR3: CATGTSGRRSLGGELFF
DNA: TGTGCCACCGGGACTAGCGGGAGAAGGTCGTTAGGCGGGGAGCTGTTTTTT
J: TRBJ2-2
D: TRBD2
V: TRBV28
size: once

CDR3: CASRLNVDRGNQPQHF
DNA: TGTGCCAGCAGACTTAACGTCGACCGGGGCAATCAGCCCCAGCATTTT
J: TRBJ1-5
D: -
V: TRBV27
size: -

CDR3: CASSPPPRAGTYEQYF
DNA: TGTGCCAGCTCACCACCCCCGCGGGCTGGGACCTACGAGCAGTACTTC
J: TRBJ2-7
D: -
V: TRBV18
size: -

CDR3: CASSHHQGTLAKNIQYF
DNA: TGTGCCAGCAGCCACCATCAGGGTACACTAGCCAAAAACATTCAGTACTTC
J: TRBJ2-4
D: -
V: TRBV4-2
size: few

CDR3: CASSERLAGQETQYF
DNA: TGCGCCAGCAGTGAGCGGCTAGCGGGCCAAGAGACCCAGTACTTC
J: TRBJ2-5
D: TRBD2
V: TRBV10-2
size: -

CDR3: CASSLAPSGNIYEQYF
DNA: TGTGCCAGCAGCTTGGCCCCTAGCGGGAATATCTACGAGCAGTACTTC
J: TRBJ2-7
D: TRBD2
V: TRBV5-6
size: -

CDR3: CASSPLRGGYEQYF
DNA: TGTGCCAGCTCACCACTTCGCGGAGGATACGAGCAGTACTTC
J: TRBJ2-7
D: -
V: TRBV18
size: -

CDR3: CASSIGAGVSYNEQFF
DNA: TGTGCCAGCAGCATAGGCGCGGGAGTTTCCTACAATGAGCAGTTCTTC
J: TRBJ2-1
D: TRBD2
V: TRBV6-6
size: -

CDR3: CASSLGTSDTDTQYF
DNA: TGTGCCAGCAGCCTAGGAACTAGCGACACAGATACGCAGTATTTT
J: TRBJ2-3
D: TRBD2
V: TRBV14
size: -

CDR3: CAAKTGLAHNEQFF
DNA: TGTGCCGCAAAGACGGGACTAGCGCACAATGAGCAGTTCTTC
J: TRBJ2-1
D: TRBD2
V: TRBV6-1
size: -

CDR3: CATTGQGFGGTGELFF
DNA: TGTGCCACCACGGGACAGGGTTTTGGTGGCACCGGGGAGCTGTTTTTT
J: TRBJ2-2
D: TRBD1
V: TRBV5-5
size: -

CDR3: CASSPGYQETQYF
DNA: TGTGCCAGCAGCCCCGGGTACCAAGAGACCCAGTACTTC
J: TRBJ2-5
D: -
V: TRBV5-5
size: -

CDR3: CASSPEEYAGEQFF
DNA: TGTGCCAGCTCACCGGAAGAGTACGCGGGGGAGCAGTTCTTC
J: TRBJ2-1
D: -
V: TRBV18
size: -

CDR3: CASSLGQGFSYEQYF
DNA: TGCGCCAGCAGCTTGGGACAGGGCTTCTCCTACGAGCAGTACTTC
J: TRBJ2-7
D: TRBD1
V: TRBV5-1
size: few

CDR3: CASSSYSGTNYEQYF
DNA: TGTGCCAGCAGCTCCTATAGCGGGACCAACTACGAGCAGTACTTC
J: TRBJ2-7
D: TRBD2
V: TRBV11-2
size: -

CDR3: CASSLPRQHNNEKLFF
DNA: TGTGCCAGCAGCTTACCCAGACAGCATAATAATGAAAAACTGTTTTTT
J: TRBJ1-4
D: -
V: TRBV11-3
size: -

CDR3: CASSLPSTPTMDEQFF
DNA: TGTGCCAGCAGTTTGCCGTCGACTCCCACCATGGATGAGCAGTTCTTC
J: TRBJ2-1
D: -
V: TRBV27
size: -

CDR3: CASSPQTGTSGDEQFF
DNA: TGCGCCAGCAGCCCACAAACCGGGACTAGCGGGGATGAGCAGTTCTTC
J: TRBJ2-1
D: TRBD2
V: TRBV5-1
size: -

CDR3: CASSLPYTDTQYF
DNA: TGTGCCAGCAGTCTCCCGTACACAGATACGCAGTATTTT
J: TRBJ2-3
D: -
V: TRBV27
size: -

CDR3: CASSFIGFGSTDTQYF
DNA: TGTGCCAGCAGTTTCATCGGTTTTGGTAGCACAGATACGCAGTATTTT
J: TRBJ2-3
D: -
V: TRBV27
size: few

CDR3: CASRPGGGSYNEQFF
DNA: TGTGCCAGCAGACCTGGGGGGGGGTCCTACAATGAGCAGTTCTTC
J: TRBJ2-1
D: TRBD2
V: TRBV2
size: -

CDR3: CSVGLRLGATEAFF
DNA: TGCAGCGTTGGTCTCCGATTGGGGGCCACTGAAGCTTTCTTT
J: TRBJ1-1
D: -
V: TRBV29-1
size: -

CDR3: CASFSSGANVLTF
DNA: TGTGCCAGCTTTAGCTCTGGGGCCAACGTCCTGACTTTC
J: TRBJ2-6
D: -
V: TRBV2
size: -

CDR3: CASSLTGVTVFYEQYF
DNA: TGTGCCAGCAGTCTAACCGGGGTCACGGTCTTCTACGAGCAGTACTTC
J: TRBJ2-7
D: -
V: TRBV28
size: -

CDR3: CASSIRRSRASNQPQHF
DNA: TGTGCCAGTAGTATCAGGAGGTCAAGAGCCAGCAATCAGCCCCAGCATTTT
J: TRBJ1-5
D: -
V: TRBV19
size: once

CDR3: CASSRAPGQGSEAFF
DNA: TGTGCCAGCAGCCGAGCACCGGGACAGGGTTCTGAAGCTTTCTTT
J: TRBJ1-1
D: TRBD1
V: TRBV7-2
size: -